This TCR beta chain stems from a study of cytomegalovirus exposure and HLA in healthy donors. Primers: 60 Vbeta forward and 13 Jbeta reverse. Generated by immunoSEQ multiplex PCR, the TCRdb table keeps only in-frame clones and is missing some. The repertoire holds roughly 170,000 clones, around 82% seen once, with less than 2% in the top ten. The V end lost 3 bases, the J end lost 8 bases, and 20 bases lay between the germline ends. CDR1 SGDLS and CDR2 YYNGEE come from the germline V gene. This CDR3 has 15 amino acids. Regarding this clone: The antigen remains undetermined.

Regarding the study as a whole: Later, an analysis found that common viral pathogens appeared to be linked with several of the most significant clusters.

Although they were nominally healthy when sampled, donors likely had unrecorded immune exposures. The TCR was taken from a male donor in good health and CMV-seronegative. The chain uses TRBV9 and TRBJ1-2; no firm D call. Material: PBMCs. CDR3 sequence reads: CASSGEIAQYGGYTF. The CDR3 DNA sequence: TGTGCCAGCAGCGGGGAGATCGCCCAATACGGCGGCTACACCTTC.